The entry below gives a single TCR beta chain sequence along with its context. Looked up from germline, CDR1 is LNHDA and CDR2 is SQIVND (reference sequence). The CDR3 covers 16 residues. With 5 bases clipped from V and 0 bases from J, the junction kept 7 bases outside the gene matches. These data are taken from a study of shared T cell receptors in the human thymus. Produced via immunoSEQ multiplex PCR; TCRdb's table is partial and in-frame only. The table has hundreds of thousands of clones, roughly 90% seen once. The data also belong to a second study, concerning human thymus T cells. From that report: Corrective heart surgery yielded the resections from which the thymus tissue came.

The origin of this receptor is a boy under two years old with a congenital heart defect. This chain connects TRBV19 to TRBJ2-3, with 8 bases lining up with TRBD2. Sample: thymocytes. CDR3 sequence: CASSAYTSGSTDTQYF. DNA for the CDR3: TGTGCCAGTAGTGCCTACACTAGCGGAAGCACAGATACGCAGTATTTT.